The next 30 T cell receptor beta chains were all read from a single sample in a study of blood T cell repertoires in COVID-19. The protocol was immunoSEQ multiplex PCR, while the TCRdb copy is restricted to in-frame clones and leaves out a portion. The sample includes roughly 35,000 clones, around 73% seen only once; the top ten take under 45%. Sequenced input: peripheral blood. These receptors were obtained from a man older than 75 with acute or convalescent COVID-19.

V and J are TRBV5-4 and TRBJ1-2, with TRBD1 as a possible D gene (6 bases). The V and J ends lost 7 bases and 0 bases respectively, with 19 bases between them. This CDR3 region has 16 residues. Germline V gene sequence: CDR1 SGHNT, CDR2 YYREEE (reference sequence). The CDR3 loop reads CASVGGASGTNYGYTF. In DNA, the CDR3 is TGTGCCAGCGTTGGGGGGGCGTCTGGTACTAACTATGGCTACACCTTC.

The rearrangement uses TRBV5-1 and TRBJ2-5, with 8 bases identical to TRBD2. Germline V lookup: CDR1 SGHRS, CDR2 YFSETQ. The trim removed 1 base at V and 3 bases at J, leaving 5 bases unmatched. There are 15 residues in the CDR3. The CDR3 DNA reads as TGCGCCAGCAGCTTGACAGCGGGGGCGGAAGAGACCCAGTACTTC. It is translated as CASSLTAGAEETQYF.

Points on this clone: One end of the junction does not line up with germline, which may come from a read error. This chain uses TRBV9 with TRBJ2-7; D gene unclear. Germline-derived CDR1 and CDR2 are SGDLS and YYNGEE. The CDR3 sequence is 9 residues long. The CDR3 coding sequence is TGTGCCAGCAGCGTGCAGGAAGCCTTC. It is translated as CASSVQEAF.

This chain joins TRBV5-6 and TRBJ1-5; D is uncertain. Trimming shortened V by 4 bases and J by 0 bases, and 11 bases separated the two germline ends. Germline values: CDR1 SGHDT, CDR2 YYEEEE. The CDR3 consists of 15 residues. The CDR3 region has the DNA TGTGCCAGCAGCCCCTTCGGAGATAGCAATCAGCCCCAGCATTTT. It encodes CASSPFGDSNQPQHF.

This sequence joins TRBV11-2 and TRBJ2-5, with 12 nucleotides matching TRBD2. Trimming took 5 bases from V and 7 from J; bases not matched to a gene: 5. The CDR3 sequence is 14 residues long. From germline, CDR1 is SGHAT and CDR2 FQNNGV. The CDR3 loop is CASSRLAGEGTQYF. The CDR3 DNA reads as TGTGCCAGCAGCCGACTAGCGGGGGAGGGGACCCAGTACTTC.

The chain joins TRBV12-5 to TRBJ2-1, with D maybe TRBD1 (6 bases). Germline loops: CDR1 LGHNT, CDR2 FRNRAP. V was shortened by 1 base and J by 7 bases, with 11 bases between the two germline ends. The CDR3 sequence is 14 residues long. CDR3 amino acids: CASGLETGLNEQFF. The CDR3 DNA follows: TGTGCTAGTGGTTTGGAAACAGGGTTGAATGAGCAGTTCTTC.

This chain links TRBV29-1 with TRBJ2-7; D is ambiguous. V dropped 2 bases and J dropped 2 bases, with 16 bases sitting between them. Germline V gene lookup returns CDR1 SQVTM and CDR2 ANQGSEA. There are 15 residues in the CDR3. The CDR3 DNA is TGCAGCGTTGAAACTCAAAAGACTGGCACCTACGAGCAGTACTTC. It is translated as CSVETQKTGTYEQYF.

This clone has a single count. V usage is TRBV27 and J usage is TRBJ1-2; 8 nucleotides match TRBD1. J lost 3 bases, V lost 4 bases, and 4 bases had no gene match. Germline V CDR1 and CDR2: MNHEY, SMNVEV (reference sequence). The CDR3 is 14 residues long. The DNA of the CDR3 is TGTGCCAGCAGTTCTCCGGGACAGGACTATGGCTACACCTTC. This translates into CASSSPGQDYGYTF.

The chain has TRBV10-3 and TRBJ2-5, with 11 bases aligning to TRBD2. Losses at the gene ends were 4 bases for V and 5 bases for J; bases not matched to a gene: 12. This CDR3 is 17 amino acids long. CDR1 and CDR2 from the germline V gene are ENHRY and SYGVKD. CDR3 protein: CAISVSGGADVGETQYF. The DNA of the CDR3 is TGTGCCATCAGTGTTAGCGGGGGGGCGGACGTCGGGGAGACCCAGTACTTC.

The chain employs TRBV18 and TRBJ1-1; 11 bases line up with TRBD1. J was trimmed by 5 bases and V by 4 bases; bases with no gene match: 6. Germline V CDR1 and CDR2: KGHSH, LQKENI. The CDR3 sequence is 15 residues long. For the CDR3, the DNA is TGTGCCAGCTCACTCGGGACAGGGGGTTTAACTGAAGCTTTCTTT. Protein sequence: CASSLGTGGLTEAFF.

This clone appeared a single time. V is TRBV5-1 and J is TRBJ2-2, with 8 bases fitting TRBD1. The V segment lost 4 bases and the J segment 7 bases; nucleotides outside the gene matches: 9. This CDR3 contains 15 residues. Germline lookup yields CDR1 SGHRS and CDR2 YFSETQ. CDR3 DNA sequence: TGCGCCAGCAGCCCTTCGACAGGGGACGGCGGGGAGCTGTTTTTT. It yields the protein CASSPSTGDGGELFF. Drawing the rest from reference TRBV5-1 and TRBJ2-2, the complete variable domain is KAGVTQTPRYLIKTRGQQVTLSCSPISGHRSVSWYQQTPGQGLQFLFEYFSETQRNKGNFPGRFSGRQFSNSRSEMNVSTLELGDSALYLCASSPSTGDGGELFFGEGSRLTVL.

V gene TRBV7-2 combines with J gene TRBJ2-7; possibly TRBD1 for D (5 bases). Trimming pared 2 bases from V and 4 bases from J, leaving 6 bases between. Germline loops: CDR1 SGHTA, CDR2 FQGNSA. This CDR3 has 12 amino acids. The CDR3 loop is CASSLTGYEQYF. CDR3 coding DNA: TGTGCCAGCAGCTTAACAGGTTACGAGCAGTACTTC.

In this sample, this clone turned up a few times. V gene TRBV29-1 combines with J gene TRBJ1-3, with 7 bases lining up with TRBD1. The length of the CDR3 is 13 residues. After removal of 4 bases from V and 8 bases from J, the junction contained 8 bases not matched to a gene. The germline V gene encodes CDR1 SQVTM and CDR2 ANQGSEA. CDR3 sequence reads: CSVVAGGGDTIYF. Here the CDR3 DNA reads TGCAGCGTTGTTGCAGGGGGAGGTGACACCATATATTTT.

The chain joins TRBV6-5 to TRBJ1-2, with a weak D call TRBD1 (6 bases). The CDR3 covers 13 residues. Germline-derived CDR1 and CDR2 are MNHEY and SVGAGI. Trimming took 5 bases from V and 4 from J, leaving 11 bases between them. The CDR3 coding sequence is TGTGCCAGCAGTCCAGGGGTTAGCTATGGCTACACCTTC. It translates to CASSPGVSYGYTF.

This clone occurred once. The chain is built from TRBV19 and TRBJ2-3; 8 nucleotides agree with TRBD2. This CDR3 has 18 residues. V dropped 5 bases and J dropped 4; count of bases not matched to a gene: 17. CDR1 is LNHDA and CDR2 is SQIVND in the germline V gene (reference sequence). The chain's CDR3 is CASSWGRVGSGGSDTQYF. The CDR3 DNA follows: TGTGCCAGTAGTTGGGGGAGGGTCGGAAGCGGGGGTTCAGATACGCAGTATTTT.

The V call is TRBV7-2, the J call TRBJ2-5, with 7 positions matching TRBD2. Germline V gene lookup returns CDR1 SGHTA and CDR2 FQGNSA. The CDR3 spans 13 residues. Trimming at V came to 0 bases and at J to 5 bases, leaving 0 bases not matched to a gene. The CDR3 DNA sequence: TGTGCCAGCAGCTTAGCAGCGGGGGAGACCCAGTACTTC. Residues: CASSLAAGETQYF.

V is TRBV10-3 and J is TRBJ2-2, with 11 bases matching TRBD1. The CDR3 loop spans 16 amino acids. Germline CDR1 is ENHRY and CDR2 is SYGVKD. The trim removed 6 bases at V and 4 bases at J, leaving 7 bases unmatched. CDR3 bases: TGTGCCATCAGCAAACTCGGGACAGGGGGCACCGGGGAGCTGTTTTTT. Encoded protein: CAISKLGTGGTGELFF.

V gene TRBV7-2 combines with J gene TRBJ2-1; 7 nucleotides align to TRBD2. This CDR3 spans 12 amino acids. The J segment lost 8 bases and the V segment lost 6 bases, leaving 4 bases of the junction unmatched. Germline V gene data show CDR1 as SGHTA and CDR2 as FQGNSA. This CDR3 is CASSSSGDEQFF. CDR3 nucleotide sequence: TGTGCCAGCAGTTCCAGCGGGGATGAGCAGTTCTTC.

The CDR3 here is CASSFIDPGGPLVKQYF. Written as DNA, the CDR3 is TGTGCCAGCAGCTTCATCGACCCGGGGGGACCGTTAGTGAAGCAGTACTTC. The chain has TRBV7-6 and TRBJ2-7; 7 bases line up with TRBD2. The CDR3 has 17 residues. Germline assignment: CDR1 SGHVS and CDR2 FNYEAQ. Trimming took 3 bases from V and 8 from J; bases not matched to a gene: 19.

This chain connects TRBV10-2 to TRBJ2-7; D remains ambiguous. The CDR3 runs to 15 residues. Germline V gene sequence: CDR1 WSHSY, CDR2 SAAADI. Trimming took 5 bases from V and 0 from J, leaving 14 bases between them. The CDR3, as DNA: TGCGCCAGCAGTAGTGAGTCCGAGAGCTCCTACGAGCAGTACTTC. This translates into CASSSESESSYEQYF.

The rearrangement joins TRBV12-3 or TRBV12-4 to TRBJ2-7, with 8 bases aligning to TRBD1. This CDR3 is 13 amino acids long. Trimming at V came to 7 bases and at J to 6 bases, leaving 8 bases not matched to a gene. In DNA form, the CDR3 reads TGTGCCAGCACCCCCGGACAGGGACTCGAGCAGTACTTC. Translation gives CASTPGQGLEQYF.

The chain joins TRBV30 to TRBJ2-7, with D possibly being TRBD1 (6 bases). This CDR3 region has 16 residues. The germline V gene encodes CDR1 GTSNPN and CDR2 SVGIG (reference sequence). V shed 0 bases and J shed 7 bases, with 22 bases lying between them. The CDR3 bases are TGTGCCTGGAGTGTCCCAAAGACAGGCAGAGGTTTGGAGCAGTACTTC. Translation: CAWSVPKTGRGLEQYF.

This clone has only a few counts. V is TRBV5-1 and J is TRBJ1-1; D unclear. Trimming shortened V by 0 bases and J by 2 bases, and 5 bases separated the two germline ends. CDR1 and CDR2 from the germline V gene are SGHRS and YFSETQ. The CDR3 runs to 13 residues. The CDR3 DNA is TGCGCCAGCAGCTTGGCCTTTAACACTGAAGCTTTCTTT. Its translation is CASSLAFNTEAFF. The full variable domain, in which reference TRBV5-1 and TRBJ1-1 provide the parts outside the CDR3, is KAGVTQTPRYLIKTRGQQVTLSCSPISGHRSVSWYQQTPGQGLQFLFEYFSETQRNKGNFPGRFSGRQFSNSRSEMNVSTLELGDSALYLCASSLAFNTEAFFGQGTRLTVV.

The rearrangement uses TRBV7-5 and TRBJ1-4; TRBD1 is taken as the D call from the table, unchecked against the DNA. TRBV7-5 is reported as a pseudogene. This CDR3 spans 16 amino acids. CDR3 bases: TGTGTCAGAAGCTTAGACCGACAGGGTAGGAATGAAAAACTGTTTTTT. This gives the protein CVRSLDRQGRNEKLFF.

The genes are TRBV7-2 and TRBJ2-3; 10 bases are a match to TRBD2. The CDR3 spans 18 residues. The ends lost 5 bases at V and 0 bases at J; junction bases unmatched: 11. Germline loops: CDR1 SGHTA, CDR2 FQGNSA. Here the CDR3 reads CASSLHHSSGGSTDTQYF. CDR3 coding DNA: TGTGCCAGCAGCCTTCACCACTCTAGCGGGGGTAGCACAGATACGCAGTATTTT.

The CDR3 here is CASNRQHQETQYF. The CDR3 DNA reads TGTGCCAGCAACCGACAGCACCAAGAGACCCAGTACTTC. This rearrangement joins TRBV9 to TRBJ2-7; weak D call: TRBD1 (5 bases). The J call may be incorrect, as the DNA end agrees better with TRBJ2-5. From germline, CDR1 is SGDLS and CDR2 YYNGEE. The CDR3 runs 13 residues.

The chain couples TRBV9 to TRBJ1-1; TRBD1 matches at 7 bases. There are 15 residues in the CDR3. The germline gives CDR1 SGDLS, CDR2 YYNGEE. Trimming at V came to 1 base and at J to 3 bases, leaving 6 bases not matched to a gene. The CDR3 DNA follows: TGTGCCAGCAGCGTACTAGACAGGGCTGACACTGAAGCTTTCTTT. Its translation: CASSVLDRADTEAFF.

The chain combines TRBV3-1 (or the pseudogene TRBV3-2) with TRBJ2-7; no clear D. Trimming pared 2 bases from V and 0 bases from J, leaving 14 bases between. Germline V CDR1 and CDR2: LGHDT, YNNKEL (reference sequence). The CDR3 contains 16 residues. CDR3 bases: TGTGCCAGCAGCCAATTGGTTGTTTGGAGCTCCTACGAGCAGTACTTC. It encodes CASSQLVVWSSYEQYF.

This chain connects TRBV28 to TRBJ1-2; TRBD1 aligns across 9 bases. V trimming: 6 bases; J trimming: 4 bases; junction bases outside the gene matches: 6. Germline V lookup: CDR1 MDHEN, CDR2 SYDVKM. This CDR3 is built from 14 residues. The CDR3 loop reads CASSPPTGGYGYTF. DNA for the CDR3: TGTGCCAGCAGCCCTCCGACAGGGGGCTATGGCTACACCTTC.

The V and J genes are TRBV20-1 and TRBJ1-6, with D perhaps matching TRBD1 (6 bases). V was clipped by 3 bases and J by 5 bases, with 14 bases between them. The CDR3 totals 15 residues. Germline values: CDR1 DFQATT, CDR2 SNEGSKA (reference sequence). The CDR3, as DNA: TGCAGTGCTAGTCTCAGGGGAAGGGATAATTCACCCCTCCACTTT. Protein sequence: CSASLRGRDNSPLHF.